One and the same sample provided the 30 T cell receptor beta chains below, sequenced in a study of shared clonotypes between healthy human individuals (dated by TCRdb to about 2020). Libraries were prepared through the immunoSEQ multiplex PCR assay. TCRdb limited this immuneACCESS table to in-frame rearrangements with V and J called. A share of clones is missing; checked studies link under half to unresolved V genes, and the rest is unexplained. Recorded for this sample are approximately 500,000 clones; approximately 78% of them occurred a single time. Jointly, the top ten make up around 13% of the sample. Input material: PBMCs. The receptors stem from a middle-aged woman in good health. Some clones in this sample may be carry-over from other donors' samples.

This chain links TRBV10-3 with TRBJ2-1; TRBD2 might be the D (5 bases). Germline V gives CDR1 ENHRY, CDR2 SYGVKD. The CDR3 is 15 residues long. V shed 1 base and J shed 4 bases, with 11 bases lying between them. CDR3 region: CAISEYGENYNEQFF. In DNA form, the CDR3 reads TGTGCCATCAGTGAGTACGGGGAGAATTACAATGAGCAGTTCTTC.

The chain combines TRBV5-1 with TRBJ2-2, with a weak D call TRBD2 (7 bases). CDR3 length: 15 residues. Trimming removed 2 bases at V and 2 bases at J, with 10 bases between. CDR1 and CDR2 from the germline V gene are SGHRS and YFSETQ. In DNA, the CDR3 is TGCGCCAGCAGCTTCCGGGGGGCCAACACCGGGGAGCTGTTTTTT. Protein sequence: CASSFRGANTGELFF.

A remark on this clone: This likely reflects a read error, since a far larger clone is one base away. The rearrangement joins TRBV30 to TRBJ1-2; 8 bases map to TRBD1. Germline values: CDR1 GTSNPN, CDR2 SVGIG (reference sequence). This CDR3 is built from 14 residues. In nucleotides, the CDR3 is TGTGCCTGGAGACGGGACAGGAGTAACTATAGCTACACCTTC. It yields the protein CAWRRDRSNYSYTF.

The chain couples TRBV19 to TRBJ2-1; 12 nucleotides agree with TRBD2. The CDR3 covers 14 residues. CDR1 and CDR2 from the germline V gene are LNHDA and SQIVND (reference sequence). Losses at the gene ends were 3 bases for V and 12 bases for J; bases not matched to a gene: 6. CDR3 in amino acids: CASSMTSGSRWQFF. In DNA form, the CDR3 reads TGTGCCAGTAGTATGACTAGCGGGAGTAGGTGGCAGTTCTTC.

The chain employs TRBV4-3 and TRBJ1-3, with D uncertain. Trimming removed 2 bases at V and 4 bases at J, with 9 bases between. CDR3 length: 14 amino acids. The germline CDR1 and CDR2 sequences are LGHNA and YSLEER. In DNA, the CDR3 is TGCGCCAGCAGCCAAACGACAAGGGGAAACACCATATATTTT. Protein: CASSQTTRGNTIYF.

DNA for the CDR3: TGTGCCAGCAGTTACTTGACAGGGGATGGCTACACCTTC. Translation gives CASSYLTGDGYTF. The gene calls are TRBV6-6 and TRBJ1-2; 8 bases match TRBD1. The CDR3 has 13 amino acids. Germline CDR1 reads MNHNY; CDR2 reads SVGAGI (reference sequence). With V trimmed by 1 base and J by 6 bases, 1 base remained unmatched.

The chain couples TRBV10-1 to TRBJ2-2; 10 bases match TRBD2. V was clipped by 3 bases and J by 7 bases; unmatched bases: 8. This CDR3 contains 16 residues. Germline V gene data show CDR1 as WNHNN and CDR2 as SYGVQD (reference sequence). CDR3 nucleotide sequence: TGCGCCAGCAGTGATGCTAGCGGGAGAAAGAGCGGGGAGCTGTTTTTT. This codes for CASSDASGRKSGELFF.

J is TRBJ2-5 and V is TRBV30; D is unclear. TRBJ2-7 matches the DNA end more closely, so the J call is doubtful. The CDR3 runs to 12 residues. Germline V gene sequence: CDR1 GTSNPN, CDR2 SVGIG (reference sequence). The CDR3 DNA is TGTGCCTGGAGTGTACAAGGCTACGAGCAGTACTTC. Translation gives CAWSVQGYEQYF.

The chain joins TRBV2 to TRBJ1-2; maybe TRBD1 (6 bases). The CDR3 is 13 amino acids. Germline-derived CDR1 and CDR2 are SNHLY and FYNNEI. The V and J ends lost 9 bases and 2 bases respectively, with 13 bases between them. As DNA, the CDR3 is TGTGCCAGTTCTAAGGGGGGGAACTATGGCTACACCTTC. Its translation is CASSKGGNYGYTF.

This clone was counted a few times. Other DNA sequences from this sample encode an identical CDR3 as well. The chain carries TRBV28 and TRBJ2-7; 9 nucleotides agree with TRBD1. Germline V gives CDR1 MDHEN, CDR2 SYDVKM. J lost 3 bases, V lost 6 bases, and 0 bases had no gene match. CDR3 length: 12 amino acids. CDR3 bases: TGTGCCAGCAGGGACAGGGGCTACGAGCAGTACTTC. Translating it yields CASRDRGYEQYF.

On this clone: A far larger clone is one nucleotide away, so this likely arose from a read error. The chain uses TRBV10-2 and TRBJ2-5; 9 bases fit TRBD2. Germline V gene sequence: CDR1 WSHSY, CDR2 SAAADI. This CDR3 contains 13 residues. The CDR3 loop reads CASRAGGPFEQHF. The DNA of the CDR3 is TGCGCCAGCCGGGCGGGAGGGCCTTTCGAGCAGCACTTC.

The J gene is TRBJ2-7, the V gene TRBV27; D may be TRBD1 (5 bases). From germline, CDR1 is MNHEY and CDR2 SMNVEV (reference sequence). The V end was cut by 2 bases, the J end by 4 bases, with 9 bases between. The CDR3 has 13 amino acids. The CDR3 region has the DNA TGTGCCAGCAGTTTACAGGGTGGATACGAGCAGTACTTC. Residues: CASSLQGGYEQYF.

The chain carries TRBV7-9 and TRBJ2-7; 10 bases agree with TRBD1. Looked up from germline, CDR1 is SEHNR and CDR2 is FQNEAQ (reference sequence). Germline trimming cut 10 bases from V and 5 bases from J; bases unmatched to any gene: 8. The CDR3 runs to 13 residues. The CDR3 DNA follows: TGTGCCACAATCGGACAGGGGGTACACGAGCAGTACTTC. It yields the protein CATIGQGVHEQYF.

This clone was observed once. This chain links TRBV19 with TRBJ2-7, with D unresolved. Per the germline V gene, CDR1 is LNHDA and CDR2 is SQIVND (reference sequence). V was pared by 5 bases and J by 6 bases, with 17 bases between. CDR3 length: 14 amino acids. CDR3 nucleotides: TGTGCCAGTAGTCTTGGCGGCAGTTCGTTCGAGCAGTACTTC. It specifies CASSLGGSSFEQYF.

The chain links TRBV9 to TRBJ2-1; D might be TRBD2 (5 bases). Germline CDR1 reads SGDLS; CDR2 reads YYNGEE. This CDR3 region has 13 residues. Trimming removed 0 bases from V and 10 bases from J, with 11 bases in between. The DNA for the CDR3 is TGTGCCAGCAGCGTAGAGAGCGAGCGGGAGCAGTTCTTC. Its translation is CASSVESEREQFF.

This clone was counted ten times or more. The chain joins TRBV7-6 to TRBJ1-6; D gene uncertain. The CDR3 runs 17 residues. Looked up from germline, CDR1 is SGHVS and CDR2 is FNYEAQ. V lost 1 base, J lost 7 bases, and 17 bases lay in between. The CDR3 coding sequence is TGTGCCAGCAGCTTAGATCAGGTTCTACCAGCCAATTCACCCCTCCACTTT. Protein sequence: CASSLDQVLPANSPLHF.

V gene TRBV19 combines with J gene TRBJ2-7; D is unresolved. The CDR3 is 14 residues long. Germline V CDR1 and CDR2: LNHDA, SQIVND (reference sequence). Trimming took 4 bases from V and 0 from J, leaving 10 bases between them. The CDR3 region is CASSTGRRSYEQYF. For the CDR3, the DNA is TGTGCCAGTAGTACAGGACGGCGCTCCTACGAGCAGTACTTC.

The chain links TRBV18 to TRBJ1-2, with D unresolved. Trimming cost V 2 bases and J 2 bases, with 12 bases left between them. Germline lookup yields CDR1 KGHSH and CDR2 LQKENI. The CDR3 length is 15 residues. CDR3 in amino acids: CASSPTDDMNYGYTF. CDR3 nucleotides: TGTGCCAGCTCACCAACCGATGACATGAACTATGGCTACACCTTC.

V is TRBV7-2 and J is TRBJ2-5, with 7 bases identical to TRBD1. Germline V gene lookup returns CDR1 SGHTA and CDR2 FQGNSA. The ends lost 5 bases at V and 0 bases at J; junction bases unmatched: 3. The CDR3 extends over 14 amino acids. The CDR3 is CASSPQGYQETQYF. The CDR3 DNA is TGTGCCAGCAGCCCACAGGGGTACCAAGAGACCCAGTACTTC. The full variable domain, rest sourced from reference TRBV7-2 and TRBJ2-5, is GAGVSQSPSNKVTEKGKDVELRCDPISGHTALYWYRQSLGQGLEFLIYFQGNSAPDKSGLPSDRFSAERTGGSVSTLTIQRTQQEDSAVYLCASSPQGYQETQYFGPGTRLLVL.

The chain links TRBV7-2 to TRBJ2-5, with 12 bases lining up with TRBD2. Germline V gives CDR1 SGHTA, CDR2 FQGNSA. V lost 6 bases and J lost 2; bases outside the gene matches: 10. The CDR3 spans 17 residues. The CDR3 here is CASSGGLAGFIQETQYF. The CDR3 region has the DNA TGTGCCAGCAGTGGGGGACTAGCGGGCTTTATTCAAGAGACCCAGTACTTC.

J is TRBJ2-7 and V is TRBV6-6; 8 positions match TRBD2. Germline V gives CDR1 MNHNY, CDR2 SVGAGI (reference sequence). The CDR3 consists of 12 residues. The CDR3 nucleotides read TGTGCTAGCGGGGCGGGAGGCTACGAGCAGTACTTC. This codes for CASGAGGYEQYF.

This chain joins TRBV4-1 and TRBJ2-1, with TRBD2 matching over 9 bases. CDR1 is MGHRA and CDR2 is YSYEKL in the germline V gene. J was trimmed by 7 bases and V by 0 bases; bases with no gene match: 7. This CDR3 has 16 residues. The chain's CDR3 is CASSQDDGLAGNEQFF. The CDR3 region has the DNA TGCGCCAGCAGCCAAGATGATGGGCTAGCGGGAAATGAGCAGTTCTTC.

The CDR3 region is CASSLEFWDSYGYTF. The CDR3 nucleotides are TGTGCCAGCAGCTTAGAATTTTGGGACTCCTATGGCTACACCTTC. The chain recombines TRBV7-2 with TRBJ1-2, with a tentative D call TRBD1 (5 bases). CDR3 length: 15 amino acids. Germline V CDR1 and CDR2: SGHTA, FQGNSA. The ends were cut back, 1 base at V and 4 bases at J, with 13 bases in the middle.

The chain employs TRBV29-1 and TRBJ2-1; D unclear. There are 12 residues in the CDR3. Germline V gene lookup returns CDR1 SQVTM and CDR2 ANQGSEA. The germline V and J ends were trimmed by 4 bases and 7 bases, with 11 bases remaining between them. CDR3 residues: CSVARSRNEQFF. The CDR3 region has the DNA TGCAGCGTTGCCCGCAGTCGTAATGAGCAGTTCTTC.

The V call is TRBV27, the J call TRBJ2-1; 13 bases fit TRBD2. This CDR3 region has 16 residues. Germline CDR1 and CDR2: MNHEY and SMNVEV (reference sequence). With V trimmed by 3 bases and J by 7 bases, 6 bases remained unmatched. CDR3 nucleotide sequence: TGTGCCAGCAGTTTCCACGGGACTAGCGGGATTAATGAGCAGTTCTTC. Its translation is CASSFHGTSGINEQFF.

CDR3 bases: TGTGCCAGCTCACCGAGGAAAGCGTCGAACACCGGGGAGCTGTTTTTT. Protein sequence: CASSPRKASNTGELFF. This rearrangement joins TRBV18 to TRBJ2-2, with D hard to call. The CDR3 has 16 residues. Germline lookup yields CDR1 KGHSH and CDR2 LQKENI. The V end lost 3 bases, the J end lost 0 bases, and 11 bases lay between the germline ends. Complete variable domain (other parts from reference TRBV18 and TRBJ2-2): NAGVMQNPRHLVRRRGQEARLRCSPMKGHSHVYWYRQLPEEGLKFMVYLQKENIIDESGMPKERFSAEFPKEGPSILRIQQVVRGDSAAYFCASSPRKASNTGELFFGEGSRLTVL.

Concerning this clone itself: The CDR3 end shows no conserved phenylalanine or tryptophan, and so a read error is likely. The chain joins TRBV19 to TRBJ1-5; 7 bases agree with TRBD1. Germline CDR1 is LNHDA and CDR2 is SQIVND (reference sequence). J was trimmed by 6 bases and V by 9 bases; bases with no gene match: 11. The CDR3 has 14 residues. DNA of the CDR3: TGTGCCAGCCACAGGGGATTACTAGGTCAGCCCCAGCATTCT. Amino acid sequence: CASHRGLLGQPQHS.

A note on this clone: Germline is not matched at one junction end, which may reflect a read error. This rearrangement joins TRBV30 to TRBJ1-1; 9 positions match TRBD1. The CDR3 covers 13 residues. From germline, CDR1 is GTSNPN and CDR2 SVGIG (reference sequence). CDR3 protein: CAWSTGQGGEAVF. CDR3 bases: TGTGCCTGGAGTACGGGACAGGGAGGTGAAGCTGTCTTT.

The chain carries TRBV5-3 and TRBJ1-4; TRBD1 is a possible D gene (6 bases). TRBV5-3 is designated an ORF whose function remains uncertain. The CDR3 consists of 16 residues. Deletions cut 4 bases from V and 9 bases from J, with 22 bases between. The CDR3, as DNA: TGTGCCAGAAGCGGTCTCCACCAGGGGTACAGGAAAAAACTGTTTTTT. Translated: CARSGLHQGYRKKLFF.

V is TRBV21-1 and J is TRBJ2-7; the table's D call, TRBD2, was not checked against the DNA. TRBV21-1 is listed as a pseudogene. This CDR3 comprises 16 residues. This CDR3 reads CASSKALRSYSYEQYF. DNA of the CDR3: TGTGCCAGCAGCAAAGCGCTACGGAGTTACTCCTACGAGCAGTACTTC.